These 26 T cell receptor beta chains originate from one sample sequenced in a study of T cells after yellow fever vaccination. TCRdb reprocessed the 5' RACE reads with MiXCR, giving one entry per CDR3 protein. The data contain about 630,000 distinct CDR3 sequences, 9% to 15% of them singletons. The sample was PBMCs, taken on the day of the yellow fever booster vaccination. These receptor sequences come from a man in his thirties or forties who received the YFV17D yellow fever vaccine.

The V and J genes are TRBV6-5 and TRBJ1-6; 9 nucleotides line up with TRBD1. The V gene's germline CDR1 is MNHEY and CDR2 SVGAGI. Trimming took 4 bases from V and 17 from J; bases not matched to a gene: 15. This CDR3 has 15 amino acids. The CDR3 coding sequence is TGTGCCAGCAGTTCCCCGGGGGACAGGGACATAGCGGTCCACTTT. Residues: CASSSPGDRDIAVHF.

The rearrangement joins TRBV7-2 to TRBJ2-3; 11 positions agree with TRBD2. With V trimmed by 6 bases and J by 3 bases, 8 bases remained unmatched. Germline CDR1 and CDR2: SGHTA and FQGNSA. The CDR3 has 16 amino acids. The CDR3, as DNA: TGTGCCAGCAGTCTTAGCGGGAGGGCCTTTACAGATACGCAGTATTTT. The encoded protein is CASSLSGRAFTDTQYF.

There are a few counts of this clonotype. The chain has TRBV10-2 and TRBJ2-1; 9 bases fit TRBD2. Per germline, CDR1 WSHSY and CDR2 SAAADI. V lost 6 bases to trimming and J lost 4 bases; unmatched junction nucleotides: 4. This CDR3 is built from 14 residues. The CDR3 loop is CASRITSGYNEQFF. In DNA, the CDR3 is TGCGCCAGCAGGATCACTAGCGGGTACAATGAGCAGTTCTTC.

This clonotype was observed once. This chain connects TRBV7-2 to TRBJ2-7; tentatively, D is TRBD2 (6 bases). CDR3 length: 14 amino acids. The germline V and J ends were trimmed by 5 bases and 6 bases, with 17 bases remaining between them. The germline V gene encodes CDR1 SGHTA and CDR2 FQGNSA. CDR3 loop: CASSRSGSSSEQYF. The CDR3 DNA reads as TGTGCCAGCAGCCGTAGCGGCTCGAGCTCCGAGCAGTACTTC.

This clonotype was observed a handful of times. This chain joins TRBV6-5 and TRBJ2-7; 8 bases align to TRBD1. The CDR3 runs to 11 residues. V was clipped by 7 bases and J by 8 bases; unmatched bases: 4. Germline values: CDR1 MNHEY, CDR2 SVGAGI. The CDR3 region is CASKDRGQQYF. As DNA, the CDR3 is TGTGCCAGCAAAGACAGGGGCCAGCAGTACTTC.

This clonotype was detected only a few times. V and J are TRBV12-3 or TRBV12-4 and TRBJ2-7; D ambiguous. This CDR3 region has 14 residues. V shed 3 bases and J shed 5 bases, with 14 bases lying between them. This CDR3 reads CASSFDSLGNEQYF. CDR3 coding DNA: TGTGCCAGCAGTTTCGACTCCCTTGGCAACGAGCAGTACTTC.

This clonotype turned up a few times. V usage is TRBV5-6 and J usage is TRBJ1-5; maybe TRBD1 (6 bases). CDR1 and CDR2 from the germline V gene are SGHDT and YYEEEE. V lost 4 bases and J lost 3, with 20 bases in between. The CDR3 sequence is 17 residues long. CDR3: CASSLRSTGYFNQPQHF. The CDR3 DNA follows: TGTGCCAGCAGCCTCCGATCAACAGGGTATTTCAATCAGCCCCAGCATTTT.

This clonotype appeared a single time. Mismatch with germline at one junction end may stem from a read error. V gene TRBV12-3 or TRBV12-4 combines with J gene TRBJ2-2; 11 bases map to TRBD2. This CDR3 has 18 amino acids. CDR3 sequence reads: CACSLEGTSGQHTGELFF. In DNA, the CDR3 is TGTGCCTGCAGTCTCGAAGGGACTAGCGGACAGCACACCGGGGAGCTGTTTTTT.

This clonotype was seen more than once but under ten times. The V gene is TRBV6-1, the J gene TRBJ2-3; D is possibly TRBD1 (5 bases). CDR3 length equals 14 residues. Germline-derived CDR1 and CDR2 are MNHNS and SASEGT. Trimming left V 8 bases short and J 5 bases short, with 17 bases between. The CDR3 region is CASRPSVRGDTQYF. CDR3 bases: TGTGCCAGCCGGCCTTCGGTTAGGGGAGATACGCAGTATTTT.

The CDR3 region is CASSLVAGGGGEQFF. In DNA form, the CDR3 reads TGTGCCAGCAGCTTAGTGGCGGGAGGGGGTGGTGAGCAGTTCTTC. The V call is TRBV7-9, the J call TRBJ2-1, with 9 positions matching TRBD2. Losses at the gene ends were 1 base for V and 9 bases for J; bases not matched to a gene: 7. The CDR3 is 15 amino acids. The germline gives CDR1 SEHNR, CDR2 FQNEAQ (reference sequence).

J is TRBJ1-1 and V is TRBV7-2, with D maybe TRBD1 (5 bases). CDR3 size: 13 residues. Trimming left V 5 bases short and J 3 bases short, with 10 bases between. Germline V gene data show CDR1 as SGHTA and CDR2 as FQGNSA. CDR3 nucleotide sequence: TGTGCCAGCAGCCAGGGTGGATACACTGAAGCTTTCTTT. Residues: CASSQGGYTEAFF.

The V and J genes are TRBV27 and TRBJ2-7; 11 nucleotides align to TRBD2. J lost 1 base, V lost 3 bases, and 8 bases had no gene match. This CDR3 contains 17 residues. Germline V CDR1 and CDR2: MNHEY, SMNVEV (reference sequence). The CDR3 DNA is TGTGCCAGCAGTTTGACTAGCGGGAAGACGGCATCCTACGAGCAGTACTTC. Its protein is CASSLTSGKTASYEQYF.

The chain is built from TRBV12-3 or TRBV12-4 and TRBJ2-1; 8 bases fit TRBD2. V lost 5 bases to trimming and J lost 4 bases; unmatched junction nucleotides: 4. The CDR3 is made up of 14 amino acids. The CDR3 sequence: CASSILAEYNEQFF. DNA of the CDR3: TGTGCCAGCAGTATACTAGCGGAGTACAATGAGCAGTTCTTC.

This chain uses TRBV28 with TRBJ2-7; D is tentatively TRBD1 or TRBD2 (10 bases each). The V gene's germline CDR1 is MDHEN and CDR2 SYDVKM. V lost 8 bases and J 5 bases, leaving 37 bases between the germline ends. The CDR3 sequence is 20 residues long. DNA of the CDR3: TGTGCCAGCCCCCCCGGGACAGGGGATTGGAGCGGGAGGGCCAGCCACGAGCAGTACTTC. The encoded protein is CASPPGTGDWSGRASHEQYF.

This clonotype has at least ten counts. The chain uses TRBV12-3 or TRBV12-4 and TRBJ2-5, with TRBD1 matching over 8 bases. The CDR3 covers 15 residues. Germline trimming cut 5 bases from V and 2 bases from J; bases unmatched to any gene: 7. This CDR3 is CASSTTGAIQETQYF. The CDR3 DNA follows: TGTGCCAGCAGTACGACAGGGGCGATACAAGAGACCCAGTACTTC.

This chain links TRBV25-1 with TRBJ1-2; D unclear. Germline V gives CDR1 MGHDK, CDR2 SYGVNS. There are 13 residues in the CDR3. V was trimmed by 3 bases and J by 8 bases, leaving 13 bases between them. The CDR3 is CASSEDGNWGYTF. In DNA form, the CDR3 reads TGTGCCAGCAGTGAGGACGGAAATTGGGGCTACACCTTC.

This clonotype was counted between two and nine times. This sequence joins TRBV7-2 and TRBJ1-5; D is undetermined. Looked up from germline, CDR1 is SGHTA and CDR2 is FQGNSA. The CDR3 covers 12 residues. V was pared by 3 bases and J by 5 bases, with 5 bases between. The CDR3 loop is CASSFTDQPQHF. CDR3 sequence (DNA): TGTGCCAGCAGCTTTACTGATCAGCCCCAGCATTTT.

The chain links TRBV18 to TRBJ2-5; D tentatively fits TRBD1 or TRBD2 (5 bases each). CDR3 length: 14 residues. V was cut by 3 bases and J by 2 bases, with 10 bases left in between. Looked up from germline, CDR1 is KGHSH and CDR2 is LQKENI. The CDR3 DNA reads as TGTGCCAGCTCACCTATGGGACGACAAGAGACCCAGTACTTC. Translating gives CASSPMGRQETQYF.

This clonotype was observed a few times. The rearrangement uses TRBV4-3 and TRBJ1-1; no clear D gene. This CDR3 contains 14 residues. V lost 0 bases, J lost 4 bases, and 9 bases lay in between. The germline gives CDR1 LGHNA, CDR2 YSLEER. CDR3 sequence: CASSQDRVFTEAFF. The CDR3 DNA follows: TGCGCCAGCAGCCAAGACCGGGTTTTCACTGAAGCTTTCTTT.

There are a few counts of this clonotype. The V gene is TRBV29-1, the J gene TRBJ2-7; perhaps TRBD1 as D (5 bases). V was clipped by 4 bases and J by 2 bases, with 9 bases between them. Per germline, CDR1 SQVTM and CDR2 ANQGSEA. The CDR3 runs to 12 residues. CDR3 in DNA: TGCAGCGTTGGGGGCACCGCCTACGAGCAGTACTTC. This gives the protein CSVGGTAYEQYF.

J is TRBJ1-5 and V is TRBV20-1; a weak D match, TRBD1 (5 bases). Germline CDR1 DFQATT, CDR2 SNEGSKA (reference sequence). The V end lost 3 bases, the J end lost 1 base, and 10 bases lay between the germline ends. This CDR3 is 14 amino acids long. CDR3 sequence: CSASNRQSNQPQHF. DNA of the CDR3: TGCAGTGCTAGCAACCGACAGAGCAATCAGCCCCAGCATTTT.

This rearrangement joins TRBV5-5 to TRBJ2-3, with D perhaps matching TRBD1 (5 bases). Germline CDR1 and CDR2: SGHKS and YYEKEE (reference sequence). V was trimmed by 2 bases and J by 5 bases, leaving 9 bases between them. CDR3 length: 13 amino acids. DNA for the CDR3: TGTGCCAGCAGCTTAATAAGGGGAGATACGCAGTATTTT. This encodes CASSLIRGDTQYF.

This clonotype appeared a single time. This may be a read error: a much more frequent sequence differs by one nucleotide. The V and J genes are TRBV29-1 and TRBJ2-7; D remains unclear. Trimming removed 3 bases from V and 6 bases from J, with 9 bases in between. Germline CDR1 and CDR2: SQVTM and ANQGSEA. There are 11 residues in the CDR3. As DNA, the CDR3 is TGCAGCGTTGATACAGACTGCGAGCAGTACTTC. Protein sequence: CSVDTDCEQYF.

The chain recombines TRBV7-2 with TRBJ1-5; 9 nucleotides agree with TRBD1. The CDR3 length is 15 residues. Germline values: CDR1 SGHTA, CDR2 FQGNSA. Trimming at V came to 1 base and at J to 6 bases, leaving 4 bases not matched to a gene. The CDR3 protein is CASSLVGQGIQPQHF. CDR3 nucleotide sequence: TGTGCCAGCAGCTTAGTGGGACAGGGAATTCAGCCCCAGCATTTT.

The chain is built from TRBV7-2 and TRBJ1-3; D is ambiguous. Trimming stripped 0 bases from V and 0 bases from J, with 6 bases between. CDR1 SGHTA and CDR2 FQGNSA come from the germline V gene. This CDR3 has 15 residues. CDR3 sequence (DNA): TGTGCCAGCAGCTTAGCGACCGTCTCTGGAAACACCATATATTTT. It is translated as CASSLATVSGNTIYF.

This clonotype was recorded a few times. This chain connects TRBV6-1 to TRBJ2-2; maybe TRBD1 (7 bases). The V end lost 8 bases, the J end lost 5 bases, and 18 bases lay between the germline ends. The CDR3 sequence is 15 residues long. Germline CDR1 reads MNHNS; CDR2 reads SASEGT. CDR3 in DNA: TGTGCCAGCCCCGCGATGTCAGGGGGGACCGGGGAGCTGTTTTTT. Amino acids: CASPAMSGGTGELFF.